This TCR beta chain was observed in a study of ipilimumab plus nivolumab after autologous stem cell transplantation. Germline-derived CDR1 and CDR2 are SGHVS and FNYEAQ. V shed 0 bases and J shed 3 bases, with 14 bases lying between them. The CDR3 consists of 16 residues. The repertoire was sequenced with immunoSEQ multiplex PCR; TCRdb's copy has only in-frame clones and lacks some. The profile shows some 41,000 clones, 80% to 95% of them singletons. The starting material was PBMCs, obtained in a trial of ipilimumab plus nivolumab as post-transplant consolidation. The V call is TRBV7-6, the J call TRBJ2-5, with D hard to call. The sequence was collected from a male donor with multiple myeloma. DNA of the CDR3: TGTGCCAGCAGCTTAGCCCCCCCGTTGGCTGAAGAGACCCAGTACTTC. Residues: CASSLAPPLAEETQYF.